This TCR beta chain was captured by sequencing in a study of OX40 agonist ivuxolimab in advanced cancers. This table comes from immunoSEQ multiplex PCR, and its TCRdb copy is limited to in-frame clones, with some not included. The repertoire holds about 48,000 clones, with roughly nine tenths as singletons. From germline, CDR1 is SGHTA and CDR2 FQGNSA. Trimming took 0 bases from V and 5 from J; bases not matched to a gene: 10. The CDR3 sequence is 16 residues long. The gene calls are TRBV7-2 and TRBJ2-7, with TRBD1 matching over 7 bases. The material sequenced was CD4+ or CD8+ T cells sorted from blood, taken in a trial of the OX40 agonist ivuxolimab. The TCR was taken from an adult with an advanced solid tumor such as melanoma, head and neck, liver or kidney cancer. The CDR3 loop reads CASSLAAGQVQNEQYF. CDR3 DNA sequence: TGTGCCAGCAGCTTAGCTGCTGGACAGGTACAGAACGAGCAGTACTTC. The full variable domain, rest sourced from reference TRBV7-2 and TRBJ2-7, is GAGVSQSPSNKVTEKGKDVELRCDPISGHTALYWYRQSLGQGLEFLIYFQGNSAPDKSGLPSDRFSAERTGGSVSTLTIQRTQQEDSAVYLCASSLAAGQVQNEQYFGPGTRLTVT.